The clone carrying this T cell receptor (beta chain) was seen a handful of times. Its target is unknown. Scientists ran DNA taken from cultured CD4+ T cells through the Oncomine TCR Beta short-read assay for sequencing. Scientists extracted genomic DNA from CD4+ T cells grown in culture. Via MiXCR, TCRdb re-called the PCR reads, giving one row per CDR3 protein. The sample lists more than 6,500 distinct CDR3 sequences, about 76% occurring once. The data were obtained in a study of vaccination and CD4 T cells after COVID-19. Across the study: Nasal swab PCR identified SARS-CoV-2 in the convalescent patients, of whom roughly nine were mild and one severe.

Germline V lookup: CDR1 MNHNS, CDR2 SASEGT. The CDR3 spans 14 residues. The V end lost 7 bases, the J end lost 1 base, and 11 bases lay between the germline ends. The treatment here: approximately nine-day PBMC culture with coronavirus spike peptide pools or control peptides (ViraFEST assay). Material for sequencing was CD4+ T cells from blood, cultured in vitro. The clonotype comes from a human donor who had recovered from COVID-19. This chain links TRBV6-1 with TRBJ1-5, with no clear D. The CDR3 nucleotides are TGTGCCAGCACAATTGAGGAAAGCAATCAGCCCCAGCATTTT. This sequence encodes CASTIEESNQPQHF.